Sequencing of this TCR beta chain was carried out in a study of blood T cells in healthy people across ages. Study-wide results and limits: It was found that TCR beta diversity correlated strongly with the percentage of naive T cells.

V gave up 6 bases and J gave up 2 bases; unmatched junction bases: 2. The CDR3 has 12 residues. The germline V gene encodes CDR1 DFQATT and CDR2 SNEGSKA (reference sequence). A second PCR of 7 to 11 cycles used a sample-barcoded 5' primer and a J-beta primer mix. One entry per CDR3 protein, called by TCRdb with MiXCR from the 5' RACE reads. The sample has more than 900,000 distinct CDR3 sequences; 25% to 35% are singletons. This clonotype was counted a few times. Antigen unknown. These records were also assigned to another study, of T cells of mothers and their children.

The chain employs TRBV20-1 and TRBJ2-3; 7 nucleotides line up with TRBD2. Sample: blood. The TCR sequence derives from a woman between 35 and 50 years old in good health. CDR3 in amino acids: CSATSYTDTQYF. CDR3 bases: TGCAGTGCGACTAGCTACACAGATACGCAGTATTTT.